This T cell receptor beta chain was found in a study of T-cell reconstitution after alpha-beta-depleted transplantation in children. Trimming took off 5 bases at V and 2 bases at J, with 5 bases between the two ends. Germline V gene lookup returns CDR1 SGHTA and CDR2 FQGNSA. This CDR3 spans 12 amino acids. TCRbeta library construction was performed incorporating unique molecular identifiers. MiXCR was run by TCRdb on the PCR reads, yielding one entry per CDR3 protein. The sample includes some 350,000 distinct CDR3 sequences, 10% of them seen just once. This rearrangement joins TRBV7-2 to TRBJ2-3; D is uncertain. The clonotype was recovered from a human donor who donated a stem cell graft to a child with acute lymphoblastic leukemia. The starting material was PBMCs from the stem cell graft donor, obtained from the stem cell graft. The CDR3 bases are TGTGCCAGCAGCGACTTCACAGATACGCAGTATTTT. Its protein product is CASSDFTDTQYF.